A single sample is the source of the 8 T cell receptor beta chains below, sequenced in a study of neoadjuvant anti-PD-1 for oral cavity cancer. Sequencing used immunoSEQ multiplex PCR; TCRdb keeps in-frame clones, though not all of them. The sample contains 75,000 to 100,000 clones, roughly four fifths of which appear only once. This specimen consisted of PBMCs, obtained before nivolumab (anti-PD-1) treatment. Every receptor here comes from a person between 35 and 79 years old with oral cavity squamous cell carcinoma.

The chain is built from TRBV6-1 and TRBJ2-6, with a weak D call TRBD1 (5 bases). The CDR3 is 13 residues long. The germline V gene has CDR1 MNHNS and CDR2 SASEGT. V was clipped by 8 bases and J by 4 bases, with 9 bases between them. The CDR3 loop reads CASQGSGANVLTF. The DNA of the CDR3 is TGTGCCAGCCAGGGCTCGGGGGCCAACGTCCTGACTTTC.

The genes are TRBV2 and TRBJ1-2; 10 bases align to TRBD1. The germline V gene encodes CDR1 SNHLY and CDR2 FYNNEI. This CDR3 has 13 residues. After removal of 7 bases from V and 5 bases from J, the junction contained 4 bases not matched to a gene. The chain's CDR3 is CASTPGQGYGYTF. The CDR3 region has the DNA TGTGCCAGCACCCCGGGACAGGGGTATGGCTACACCTTC.

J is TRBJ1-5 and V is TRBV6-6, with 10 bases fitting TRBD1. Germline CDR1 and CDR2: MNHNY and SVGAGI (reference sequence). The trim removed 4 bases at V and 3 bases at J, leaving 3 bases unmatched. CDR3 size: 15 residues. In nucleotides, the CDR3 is TGTGCCAGCAGTTTTGGACAGGGGGACAATCAGCCCCAGCATTTT. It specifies CASSFGQGDNQPQHF.

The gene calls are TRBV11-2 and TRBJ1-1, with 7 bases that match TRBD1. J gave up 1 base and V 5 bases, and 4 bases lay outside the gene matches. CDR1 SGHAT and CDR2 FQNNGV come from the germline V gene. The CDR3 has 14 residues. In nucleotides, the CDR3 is TGTGCCAGCAGCCTAGGACAGGCGAACACTGAAGCTTTCTTT. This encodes CASSLGQANTEAFF.

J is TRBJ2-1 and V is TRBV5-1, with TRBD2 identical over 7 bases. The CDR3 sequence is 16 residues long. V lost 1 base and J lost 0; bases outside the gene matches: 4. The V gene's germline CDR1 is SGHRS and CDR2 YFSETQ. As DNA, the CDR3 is TGCGCCAGCAGCTTGACTAGCGTCCCCTCCTACAATGAGCAGTTCTTC. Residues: CASSLTSVPSYNEQFF.

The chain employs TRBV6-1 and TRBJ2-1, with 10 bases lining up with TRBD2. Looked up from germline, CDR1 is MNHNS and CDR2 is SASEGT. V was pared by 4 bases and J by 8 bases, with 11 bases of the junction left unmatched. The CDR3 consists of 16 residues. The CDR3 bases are TGTGCCAGCAGTGTAGCCACTAGCGGGATCACCGATGAGCAGTTCTTC. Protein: CASSVATSGITDEQFF.

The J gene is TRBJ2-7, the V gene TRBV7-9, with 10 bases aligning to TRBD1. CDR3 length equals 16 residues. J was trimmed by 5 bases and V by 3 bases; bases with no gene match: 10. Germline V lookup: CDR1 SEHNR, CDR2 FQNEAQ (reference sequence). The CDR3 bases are TGTGCCAGCAGCTTCCTGCCCGGGACAGGGGTGGACGAGCAGTACTTC. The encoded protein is CASSFLPGTGVDEQYF.

CDR3: CASSSGTSPYNEQFF. The CDR3 DNA is TGCGCCAGCAGCTCCGGGACTAGCCCTTACAATGAGCAGTTCTTC. The chain combines TRBV5-1 with TRBJ2-1; 9 nucleotides align to TRBD2. The CDR3 extends over 15 amino acids. Trimming removed 3 bases from V and 4 bases from J; junction bases left unmatched: 5. Germline loops: CDR1 SGHRS, CDR2 YFSETQ.